This TCR beta chain was found in a study of cytomegalovirus exposure and HLA in healthy donors. Background on the study: Findings of an earlier analysis included more than 90 million unique TCR beta sequences from roughly 180 million T cells. Genotyping showed around 80% of roughly 390 donors falling in the Caucasian-associated ancestry cluster. Findings and caveats of the study: Per published reports, the classifier diagnosed cytomegalovirus status with high specificity and sensitivity.

While unrecorded immune exposures were likely, the donors were nominally healthy when sampled. The germline CDR1 and CDR2 sequences are GTSNPN and SVGIG (reference sequence). V shed 3 bases and J shed 0 bases, with 7 bases lying between them. There are 13 residues in the CDR3. The PCR had 60 Vbeta and 13 Jbeta primers. The method was immunoSEQ multiplex PCR; TCRdb's version includes in-frame clones alone and lacks a portion of them. The listing records 110,000 to 150,000 clones. As to this clone: Antigen: not known.

V gene TRBV30 combines with J gene TRBJ2-3; no reliable D call. Sequenced sample: PBMCs. The sequence came from a male donor in good health and CMV-seronegative. The CDR3 spells CAWRASSTDTQYF. The DNA of the CDR3 is TGTGCCTGGAGGGCCTCTAGCACAGATACGCAGTATTTT.